Here is one TCR beta chain with its context. The antigen remains undetermined. Russia was home to the donors, healthy Caucasian individuals aged about 6 to 90. Together with a sample-barcoded 5' primer, a J-beta primer mix was included in a second PCR lasting roughly 6 to 12 cycles. TCRdb re-analysed the 5' RACE reads in MiXCR, keeping a single row per CDR3 protein. The sample has approximately 1.5 million distinct CDR3 sequences; about 31% are singletons. These data originate in a study of blood T cells in healthy people across ages. Findings and limits, study-wide: Age brought a roughly linear fall in TCR beta diversity measured per million T cells.

Trimming stripped 3 bases from V and 4 bases from J, with 13 bases between. Germline assignment: CDR1 SGDLS and CDR2 YYNGEE. This CDR3 has 14 residues. This TCR derives from a woman between 25 and 40 years old in good health. Sequenced input: blood. This rearrangement joins TRBV9 to TRBJ2-5, with D perhaps assigned TRBD1 or TRBD2 (5 bases each). CDR3 loop: CASSARGDRETQYF. As DNA, the CDR3 is TGTGCCAGCAGCGCTAGAGGGGATCGAGAGACCCAGTACTTC.